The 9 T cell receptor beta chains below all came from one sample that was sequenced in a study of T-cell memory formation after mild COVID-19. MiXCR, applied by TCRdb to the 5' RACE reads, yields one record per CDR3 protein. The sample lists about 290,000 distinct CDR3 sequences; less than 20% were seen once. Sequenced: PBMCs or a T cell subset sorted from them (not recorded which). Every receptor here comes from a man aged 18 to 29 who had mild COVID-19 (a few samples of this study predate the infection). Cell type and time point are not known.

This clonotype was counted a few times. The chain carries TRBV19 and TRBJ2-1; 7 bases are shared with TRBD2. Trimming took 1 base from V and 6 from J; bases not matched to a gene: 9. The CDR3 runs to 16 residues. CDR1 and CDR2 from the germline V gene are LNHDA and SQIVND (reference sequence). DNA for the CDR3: TGTGCCAGTAGTATAGGCCTCGGACTAGGTTCCAATGAGCAGTTCTTC. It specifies CASSIGLGLGSNEQFF.

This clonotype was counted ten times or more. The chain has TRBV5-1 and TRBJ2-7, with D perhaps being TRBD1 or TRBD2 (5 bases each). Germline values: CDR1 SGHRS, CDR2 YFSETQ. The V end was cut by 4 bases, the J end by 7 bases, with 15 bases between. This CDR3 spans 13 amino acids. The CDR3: CASSPGTAGEQYV. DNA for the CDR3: TGCGCCAGCAGCCCCGGGACCGCGGGTGAGCAGTACGTC.

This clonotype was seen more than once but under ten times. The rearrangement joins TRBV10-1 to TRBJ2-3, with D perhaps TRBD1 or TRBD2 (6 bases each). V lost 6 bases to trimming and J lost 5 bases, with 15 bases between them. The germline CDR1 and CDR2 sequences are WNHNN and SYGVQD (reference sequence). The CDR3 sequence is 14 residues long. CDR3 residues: CASSPGAGRDTQYF. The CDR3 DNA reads TGCGCCAGCAGCCCGGGGGCGGGTAGAGATACGCAGTATTTT.

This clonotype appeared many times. The CDR3 DNA is TGTGCCAGCACTTCGGGCCGCGAATGGGCTGAAGCTTTCTTT. Protein sequence: CASTSGREWAEAFF. This chain uses TRBV6-2 or TRBV6-3 with TRBJ1-1; D ambiguous. There are 14 residues in the CDR3. CDR1 is MNHEY and CDR2 is SVGEGT in the germline V gene. Trimming removed 7 bases at V and 6 bases at J, with 18 bases between.

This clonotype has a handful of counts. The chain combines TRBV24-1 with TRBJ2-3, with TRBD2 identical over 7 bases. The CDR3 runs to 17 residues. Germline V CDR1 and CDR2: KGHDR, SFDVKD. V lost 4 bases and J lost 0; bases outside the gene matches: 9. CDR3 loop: CATSDPGGLSSTDTQYF. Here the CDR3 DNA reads TGTGCCACCAGTGACCCGGGGGGACTATCTAGCACAGATACGCAGTATTTT.

CDR3 bases: TGCGCCAGCAGCCAAGATCAAAGGACTAGCGCCCAGGATACGCAGTATTTT. Residues: CASSQDQRTSAQDTQYF. V is TRBV4-3 and J is TRBJ2-3, with TRBD2 matching 9 bases. This CDR3 is built from 17 residues. J gave up 6 bases and V 0 bases, and 10 bases lay outside the gene matches. Germline CDR1 is LGHNA and CDR2 is YSLEER.

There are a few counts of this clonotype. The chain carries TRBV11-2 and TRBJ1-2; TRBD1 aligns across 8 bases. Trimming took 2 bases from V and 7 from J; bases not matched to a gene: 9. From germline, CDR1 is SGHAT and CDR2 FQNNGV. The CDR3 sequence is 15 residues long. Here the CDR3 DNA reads TGTGCCAGCAGCTTACTAGTGACAGGGGCAAGTGGCTACACCTTC. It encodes CASSLLVTGASGYTF.

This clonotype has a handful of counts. In nucleotides, the CDR3 is TGTGCCAGCAGCACCACCTCAGCCGCAAGAGGGGTCGAGCAGTACTTC. It specifies CASSTTSAARGVEQYF. The chain joins TRBV7-8 to TRBJ2-7, with D possibly being TRBD1 or TRBD2 (5 bases each). CDR3 size: 16 residues. Germline V gene lookup returns CDR1 SGHVS and CDR2 FQNEAQ. The ends were cut back, 5 bases at V and 6 bases at J, with 23 bases in the middle.

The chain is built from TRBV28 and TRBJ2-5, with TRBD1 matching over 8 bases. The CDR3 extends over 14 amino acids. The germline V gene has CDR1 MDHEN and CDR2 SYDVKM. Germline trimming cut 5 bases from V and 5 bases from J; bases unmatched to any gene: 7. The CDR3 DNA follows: TGTGCCAGCAGTAGGACAGGGATAGTCGAGACCCAGTACTTC. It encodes CASSRTGIVETQYF.